Sequencing of this T cell receptor beta chain was carried out in a study of T and B cells in COVID-19 patients. Overall study context: Of about 20 active-infection patients, about 13 were critically ill with mechanical ventilation or extracorporeal membrane oxygenation. Study-wide results and caveats: Sorted SARS-CoV-2-responsive or tetramer+ T cells and CD4+, regulatory and CD8+ subsets were not yet sequenced. Of about 2,500 TCR clusters found only in the recovered cohort, 25 to 35 had low generation probability.

Each TRB amplification used roughly 250-550 ng of genomic DNA from blood. Multiplex PCR with BIOMED2 TRB-A/B primer pools amplified TRB rearrangements. TCRdb analysed the multiplex PCR reads with MiXCR anew, one entry per CDR3 protein. The table has about 7,000 distinct CDR3 sequences, about 31% seen once. Trimming cost V 2 bases and J 9 bases, with 6 bases left between them. In germline, CDR1 is SGHDT, CDR2 YYEEEE. The CDR3 contains 11 residues. A remark on this clonotype: Its antigen is undetermined.

The receptor was derived from a human donor with active COVID-19. The sequenced material came from blood. The chain joins TRBV5-6 to TRBJ2-1; D call uncertain. The CDR3 sequence: CASSLRSEQFF. DNA for the CDR3: TGTGCCAGCAGCTTACGGAGTGAGCAGTTCTTC.